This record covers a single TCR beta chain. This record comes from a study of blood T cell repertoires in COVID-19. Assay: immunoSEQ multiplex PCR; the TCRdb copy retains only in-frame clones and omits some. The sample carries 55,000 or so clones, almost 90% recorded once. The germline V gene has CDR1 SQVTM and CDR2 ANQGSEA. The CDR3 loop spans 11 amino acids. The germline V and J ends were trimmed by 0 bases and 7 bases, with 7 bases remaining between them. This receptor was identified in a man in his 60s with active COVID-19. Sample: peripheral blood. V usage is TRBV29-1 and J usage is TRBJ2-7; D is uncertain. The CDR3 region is CSVEDAREQYF. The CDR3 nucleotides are TGCAGCGTTGAAGATGCGCGGGAGCAGTACTTC.